This entry lists 23 T cell receptor beta chains sequenced from one sample in a study of blood T cell repertoires in COVID-19. Assay used: immunoSEQ multiplex PCR; TCRdb lists only in-frame clones, some missing. The data contain around 150,000 clones, roughly 90% of them singletons. Sequenced material: peripheral blood. The receptors were sampled from a woman aged 55 to 70 who had recovered from COVID-19.

The V gene is TRBV19, the J gene TRBJ2-5; D unresolved. Trimming cost V 5 bases and J 2 bases, with 9 bases left between them. CDR1 LNHDA and CDR2 SQIVND come from the germline V gene (reference sequence). The CDR3 runs 13 residues. CDR3 residues: CASSPSRQETQYF. Here the CDR3 DNA reads TGTGCCAGTAGTCCTTCACGGCAAGAGACCCAGTACTTC.

This rearrangement joins TRBV4-1 to TRBJ1-3; D might be TRBD1 (6 bases). CDR3 size: 15 residues. The germline V gene has CDR1 MGHRA and CDR2 YSYEKL. Trimming took 4 bases from V and 0 from J, leaving 10 bases between them. This chain's CDR3 is CASSRTGFSGNTIYF. DNA of the CDR3: TGCGCCAGCAGCCGTACAGGGTTCTCTGGAAACACCATATATTTT.

The chain has TRBV24-1 and TRBJ1-2; TRBD1 is a possible D gene (6 bases). Trimming shortened V by 3 bases and J by 7 bases, and 11 bases separated the two germline ends. The germline V gene encodes CDR1 KGHDR and CDR2 SFDVKD. The CDR3 has 13 amino acids. The DNA for the CDR3 is TGTGCCACCAGTGATGAACAGGGTTTTGGCTACACCTTC. Its translation is CATSDEQGFGYTF.

V usage is TRBV25-1 and J usage is TRBJ2-7; TRBD2 agrees at 9 bases. V lost 2 bases to trimming and J lost 2 bases; unmatched junction nucleotides: 1. The CDR3 totals 14 residues. The V gene's germline CDR1 is MGHDK and CDR2 SYGVNS. Here the CDR3 DNA reads TGTGCCAGCAGTGAAGGACTAGCGACCTACGAGCAGTACTTC. The encoded protein is CASSEGLATYEQYF.

The rearrangement uses TRBV5-1 and TRBJ2-3, with TRBD1 as a possible D gene (6 bases). Germline V gene sequence: CDR1 SGHRS, CDR2 YFSETQ. This CDR3 comprises 13 residues. Trimming removed 0 bases at V and 6 bases at J, with 8 bases between. CDR3 loop: CASSLDRVDTQYF. The CDR3 region has the DNA TGCGCCAGCAGCTTGGACAGGGTCGATACGCAGTATTTT.

This clone occurred a few times. The chain employs TRBV30 and TRBJ1-2; D perhaps matches TRBD1 (5 bases). Germline assignment: CDR1 GTSNPN and CDR2 SVGIG (reference sequence). The germline V and J ends were trimmed by 4 bases and 0 bases, with 18 bases remaining between them. The CDR3 runs 16 residues. Written as DNA, the CDR3 is TGTGCCTGGAACCGAGGAGGGGTGGTAGCTAACTATGGCTACACCTTC. Residues: CAWNRGGVVANYGYTF.

In its sample, this clone was seen once. This chain joins TRBV2 and TRBJ1-6; D remains ambiguous. Germline V gives CDR1 SNHLY, CDR2 FYNNEI. This CDR3 region has 13 residues. V shed 6 bases and J shed 6 bases, with 9 bases lying between them. The CDR3 protein is CASREEGNSPLHF. In DNA, the CDR3 is TGTGCCAGCAGGGAGGAGGGTAATTCACCCCTCCACTTT.

V usage is TRBV24-1 and J usage is TRBJ1-1; possibly TRBD1 for D (5 bases). This CDR3 has 16 amino acids. Germline V gene lookup returns CDR1 KGHDR and CDR2 SFDVKD. Trimming cost V 5 bases and J 5 bases, with 20 bases left between them. CDR3 in amino acids: CATSALPIRVRTEAFF. The CDR3 DNA reads TGTGCCACCAGTGCGTTACCGATCAGGGTTAGGACTGAAGCTTTCTTT.

The chain combines TRBV7-3 with TRBJ2-2; no clear D gene. The germline V and J ends were trimmed by 5 bases and 5 bases, with 15 bases remaining between them. Germline CDR1 and CDR2: SGHTA and FQGTGA. The CDR3 covers 15 residues. The CDR3 reads CASSLLTGSTGELFF. CDR3 in DNA: TGTGCCAGCAGCCTACTGACTGGGTCAACCGGGGAGCTGTTTTTT.

The chain couples TRBV28 to TRBJ2-5; TRBD1 is a possible D gene (6 bases). Germline assignment: CDR1 MDHEN and CDR2 SYDVKM. The ends were cut back, 6 bases at V and 2 bases at J, with 13 bases in the middle. There are 14 residues in the CDR3. For the CDR3, the DNA is TGTGCCAGCAGCCCCAGGACAGCTCAAGAGACCCAGTACTTC. Translating it yields CASSPRTAQETQYF.

The chain has TRBV9 and TRBJ1-2, with 7 bases identical to TRBD1. Germline V gene data show CDR1 as SGDLS and CDR2 as YYNGEE. The CDR3 spans 17 residues. The V gene end was trimmed by 0 bases and the J gene end by 2 bases; junction bases not matched to a gene: 10. DNA for the CDR3: TGTGCCAGCAGCGTAGCCCTCACCGGGACAGAAAACTATGGCTACACCTTC. Protein product: CASSVALTGTENYGYTF.

The V and J genes are TRBV6-5 and TRBJ2-2; TRBD2 aligns across 11 bases. V lost 9 bases, J lost 2 bases, and 5 bases stayed unmatched. Germline V gene data show CDR1 as MNHEY and CDR2 as SVGAGI. The CDR3 has 15 residues. The CDR3 nucleotides are TGTGCCAGATTTAGCGGGGGGGCAAACACCGGGGAGCTGTTTTTT. Encoded protein: CARFSGGANTGELFF.

The chain uses TRBV5-8 and TRBJ1-1; 11 bases map to TRBD1. The V gene end was trimmed by 5 bases and the J gene end by 5 bases; junction bases not matched to a gene: 5. CDR3 length: 14 amino acids. Per germline, CDR1 SGHTS and CDR2 YDEGEE. CDR3 amino acids: CASSVDRGPTEAFF. CDR3 nucleotide sequence: TGTGCCAGCAGTGTGGACAGGGGGCCAACTGAAGCTTTCTTT.

This rearrangement joins TRBV6-2 or TRBV6-3 to TRBJ1-2; 7 nucleotides align to TRBD1. The CDR3 consists of 14 residues. Germline V gives CDR1 MNHEY, CDR2 SVGEGT. J gave up 8 bases and V 2 bases, and 8 bases lay outside the gene matches. As DNA, the CDR3 is TGTGCCAGCAGTTACCCCGGACAGGCCTGGGGCTACACCTTC. Residues: CASSYPGQAWGYTF.

The chain couples TRBV28 to TRBJ1-2; 9 bases match TRBD1. The trim removed 5 bases at V and 8 bases at J, leaving 6 bases unmatched. The germline CDR1 and CDR2 sequences are MDHEN and SYDVKM. The CDR3 totals 13 residues. The CDR3 DNA is TGTGCCAGCAGTACAGGGGACAGGGAGGGCTACACCTTC. Its protein is CASSTGDREGYTF.

This clone was picked up a small number of times. The CDR3 sequence: CAISRTGQDEAFF. The CDR3 DNA is TGTGCCATCAGCCGGACAGGGCAAGATGAAGCTTTCTTT. The V call is TRBV10-3, the J call TRBJ1-1, with 8 nucleotides matching TRBD1. V trimming: 6 bases; J trimming: 7 bases; junction bases outside the gene matches: 7. The germline V gene encodes CDR1 ENHRY and CDR2 SYGVKD. The CDR3 spans 13 residues.

The V and J genes are TRBV5-1 and TRBJ2-5; D unclear. Germline-derived CDR1 and CDR2 are SGHRS and YFSETQ. The CDR3 loop spans 14 amino acids. V was clipped by 6 bases and J by 0 bases, with 12 bases between them. The CDR3, as DNA: TGCGCCAGCAAAATAAGCATACACCAAGAGACCCAGTACTTC. Its translation: CASKISIHQETQYF. Full variable domain (outside the CDR3, taken from reference TRBV5-1 and TRBJ2-5): KAGVTQTPRYLIKTRGQQVTLSCSPISGHRSVSWYQQTPGQGLQFLFEYFSETQRNKGNFPGRFSGRQFSNSRSEMNVSTLELGDSALYLCASKISIHQETQYFGPGTRLLVL.

The chain recombines TRBV3-1 (or the pseudogene TRBV3-2) with TRBJ2-1; 7 bases fit TRBD1. CDR3 length equals 14 residues. The trim removed 4 bases at V and 3 bases at J, leaving 3 bases unmatched. CDR1 and CDR2 (germline): LGHDT, YNNKEL (reference sequence). CDR3 region: CASSPGQFYNEQFF. The CDR3 DNA follows: TGTGCCAGCAGCCCGGGACAGTTCTACAATGAGCAGTTCTTC.

This chain uses TRBV27 with TRBJ1-6, with D maybe TRBD1 (5 bases). V lost 1 base and J 5 bases, leaving 9 bases between the germline ends. There are 15 residues in the CDR3. Germline V gives CDR1 MNHEY, CDR2 SMNVEV (reference sequence). The CDR3 region is CASSLLEGHNSPLHF. The CDR3, as DNA: TGTGCCAGCAGTTTATTGGAGGGGCATAATTCACCCCTCCACTTT.

This rearrangement joins TRBV28 to TRBJ2-2; a weak D match, TRBD2 (5 bases). CDR3 length equals 14 residues. V lost 2 bases, J lost 3 bases, and 7 bases lay in between. Germline CDR1 MDHEN, CDR2 SYDVKM. The DNA of the CDR3 is TGTGCCAGCAGTTTACTAGCTGACACCGGGGAGCTGTTTTTT. The encoded protein is CASSLLADTGELFF.

V gene TRBV27 combines with J gene TRBJ2-1, with 8 bases aligning to TRBD1. With 8 bases clipped from V and 7 bases from J, the junction kept 7 bases outside the gene matches. The germline V gene encodes CDR1 MNHEY and CDR2 SMNVEV (reference sequence). The length of the CDR3 is 13 residues. CDR3 sequence reads: CASWNRDRNEQFF. As DNA, the CDR3 is TGTGCCAGCTGGAACCGGGACAGGAATGAGCAGTTCTTC.

The chain is built from TRBV24-1 and TRBJ2-3; D remains ambiguous. Trimming cost V 2 bases and J 2 bases, with 10 bases left between them. Germline lookup yields CDR1 KGHDR and CDR2 SFDVKD. This CDR3 region has 15 residues. CDR3 nucleotide sequence: TGTGCCACCAGTGATTCCCGGGTTTACACAGATACGCAGTATTTT. It translates to CATSDSRVYTDTQYF.

The gene calls are TRBV6-6 and TRBJ1-3; 8 bases map to TRBD1. Germline V CDR1 and CDR2: MNHNY, SVGAGI (reference sequence). J gave up 3 bases and V 7 bases, and 8 bases lay outside the gene matches. The CDR3 extends over 15 amino acids. The CDR3 nucleotides read TGTGCCAGCATCACGCAGGGGGCGCGTGGAAACACCATATATTTT. Residues: CASITQGARGNTIYF.